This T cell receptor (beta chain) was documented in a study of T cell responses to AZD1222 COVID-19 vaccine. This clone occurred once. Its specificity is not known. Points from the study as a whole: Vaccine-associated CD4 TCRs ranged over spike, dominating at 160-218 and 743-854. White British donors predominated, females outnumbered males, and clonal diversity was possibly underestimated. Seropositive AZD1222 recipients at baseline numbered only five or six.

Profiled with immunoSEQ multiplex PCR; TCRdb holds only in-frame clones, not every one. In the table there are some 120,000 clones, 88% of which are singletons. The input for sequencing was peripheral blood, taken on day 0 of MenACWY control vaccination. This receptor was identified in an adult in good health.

The CDR3 coding sequence is TGTGCCAGCAGCCGTAGGACAGGGGTTGGGGACGAGCAGTACTTC. Residues: CASSRRTGVGDEQYF. This rearrangement joins TRBV3-1 (or the pseudogene TRBV3-2) to TRBJ2-7; 9 bases align to TRBD1. The J segment lost 5 bases and the V segment lost 4 bases, leaving 9 bases of the junction unmatched. Per germline, CDR1 LGHDT and CDR2 YNNKEL (reference sequence). This CDR3 has 15 residues.